This T cell receptor beta chain was obtained from a study of blood T cell repertoires in COVID-19. Looking at the study overall: Sample material is recorded as cDNA or gDNA derived from T cells, B-cell-depleted T cells, or PBMCs.

The CDR3 runs 14 residues. Per the study methods: Nucleated cell counts were estimated from reference gene primer amplification. Libraries were prepared by immunoSEQ multiplex PCR; TCRdb keeps only in-frame clonotypes and omits some of them. The DNA gave D and trimming, while V, J and clone size come from that table. The data hold roughly 250,000 clones, with 80% to 90% observed a single time. Across under 25 US areas, participants ranged in age from about 18 to 100 years. Exposed study participants had met a COVID-19 case within 2 weeks before entry. This clone occurred once. The TCR originated in a man aged 45-65 years who had been exposed to COVID-19. The gene calls are TRBV21-1 and TRBJ2-2; TRBD1, the table's D call, was not compared with the DNA. TRBV21-1 is noted as a pseudogene. Material for sequencing was PBMCs or T cells enriched from blood (not recorded which). Written as DNA, the CDR3 is TGTGCCAGCCCCCCCAGGCTGAACACCGGGGAGCTGTTTTTT. Its translation is CASPPRLNTGELFF.